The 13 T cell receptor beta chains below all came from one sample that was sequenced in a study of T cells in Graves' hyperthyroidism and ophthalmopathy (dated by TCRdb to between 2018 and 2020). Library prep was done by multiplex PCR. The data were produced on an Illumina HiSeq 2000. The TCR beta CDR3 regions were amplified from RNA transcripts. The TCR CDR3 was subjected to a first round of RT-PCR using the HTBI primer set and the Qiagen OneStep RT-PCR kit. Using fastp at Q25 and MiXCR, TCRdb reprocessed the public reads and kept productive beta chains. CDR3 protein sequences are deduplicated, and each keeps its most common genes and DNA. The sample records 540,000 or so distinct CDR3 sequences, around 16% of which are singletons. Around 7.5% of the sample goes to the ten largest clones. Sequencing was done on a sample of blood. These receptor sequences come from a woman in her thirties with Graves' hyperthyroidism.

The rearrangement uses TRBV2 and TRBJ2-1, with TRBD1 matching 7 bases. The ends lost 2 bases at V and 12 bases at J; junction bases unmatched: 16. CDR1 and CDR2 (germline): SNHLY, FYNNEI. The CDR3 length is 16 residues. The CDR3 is CASSESTGKSRKGQFF. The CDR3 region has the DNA TGTGCCAGCAGTGAATCGACAGGGAAGTCTAGGAAGGGGCAGTTCTTC.

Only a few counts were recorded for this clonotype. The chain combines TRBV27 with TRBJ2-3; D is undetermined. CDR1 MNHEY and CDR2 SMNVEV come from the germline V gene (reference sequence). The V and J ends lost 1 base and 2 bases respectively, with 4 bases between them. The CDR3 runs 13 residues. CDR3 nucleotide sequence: TGTGCCAGCAGTTTATTCTTCACAGATACGCAGTATTTT. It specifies CASSLFFTDTQYF.

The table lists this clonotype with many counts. CDR3 DNA sequence: TGTGCCAGCAGTGTTAGCGGGAGGTCCGGGGAGCTGTTTTTT. Encoded protein: CASSVSGRSGELFF. This chain uses TRBV6-2 or TRBV6-3 with TRBJ2-2; 10 bases are shared with TRBD2. Germline values: CDR1 MNHEY, CDR2 SVGEGT. The CDR3 runs 14 residues. With V trimmed by 5 bases and J by 6 bases, 3 bases remained unmatched.

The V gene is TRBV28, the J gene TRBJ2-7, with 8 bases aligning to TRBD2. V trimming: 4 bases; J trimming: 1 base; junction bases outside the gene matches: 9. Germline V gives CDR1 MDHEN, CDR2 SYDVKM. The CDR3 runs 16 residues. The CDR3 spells CASSSSGTRVSYEQYF. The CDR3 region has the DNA TGTGCCAGCAGTTCCTCCGGGACTAGGGTTTCCTACGAGCAGTACTTC.

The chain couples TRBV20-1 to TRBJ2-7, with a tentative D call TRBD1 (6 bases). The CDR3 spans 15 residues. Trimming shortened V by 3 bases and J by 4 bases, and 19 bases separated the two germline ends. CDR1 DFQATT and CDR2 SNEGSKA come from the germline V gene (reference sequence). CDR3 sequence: CSASRGRGTFYEQYF. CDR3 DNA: TGCAGTGCTAGCAGAGGTCGAGGGACATTTTACGAGCAGTACTTC.

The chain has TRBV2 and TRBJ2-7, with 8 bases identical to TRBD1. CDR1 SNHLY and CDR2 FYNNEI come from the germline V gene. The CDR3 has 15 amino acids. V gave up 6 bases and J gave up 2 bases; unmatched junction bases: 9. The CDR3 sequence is CASSGDRTNTYEQYF. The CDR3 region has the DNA TGTGCCAGCAGCGGGGACAGGACTAATACCTACGAGCAGTACTTC.

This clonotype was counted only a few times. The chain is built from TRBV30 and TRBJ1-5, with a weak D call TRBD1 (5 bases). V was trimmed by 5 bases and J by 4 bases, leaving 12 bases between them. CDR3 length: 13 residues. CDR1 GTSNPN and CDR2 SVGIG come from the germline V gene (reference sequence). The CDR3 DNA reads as TGTGCCTGGTCAGGGTTAGCTAATCAGCCCCAGCATTTT. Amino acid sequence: CAWSGLANQPQHF.

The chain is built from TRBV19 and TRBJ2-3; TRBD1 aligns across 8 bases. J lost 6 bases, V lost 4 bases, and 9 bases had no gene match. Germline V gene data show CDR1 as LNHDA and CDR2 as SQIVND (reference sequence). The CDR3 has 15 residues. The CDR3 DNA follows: TGTGCCAGTAGTACCGGACAGGGATTATTGGATACGCAGTATTTT. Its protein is CASSTGQGLLDTQYF.

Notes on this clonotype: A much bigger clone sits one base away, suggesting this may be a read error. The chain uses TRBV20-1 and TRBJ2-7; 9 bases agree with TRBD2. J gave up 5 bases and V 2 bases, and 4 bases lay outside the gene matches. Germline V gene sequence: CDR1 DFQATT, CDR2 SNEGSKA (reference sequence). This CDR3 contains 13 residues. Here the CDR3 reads CSARTRTSDEQYF. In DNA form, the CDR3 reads TGCAGTGCTAGAACCCGGACTAGCGACGAGCAGTACTTC.

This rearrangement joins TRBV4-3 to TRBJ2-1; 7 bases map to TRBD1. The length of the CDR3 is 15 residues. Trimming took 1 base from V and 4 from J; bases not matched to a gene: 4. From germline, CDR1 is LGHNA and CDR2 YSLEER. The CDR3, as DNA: TGCGCCAGCAGCCAAGCTAGGGACAGTTACAATGAGCAGTTCTTC. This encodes CASSQARDSYNEQFF.

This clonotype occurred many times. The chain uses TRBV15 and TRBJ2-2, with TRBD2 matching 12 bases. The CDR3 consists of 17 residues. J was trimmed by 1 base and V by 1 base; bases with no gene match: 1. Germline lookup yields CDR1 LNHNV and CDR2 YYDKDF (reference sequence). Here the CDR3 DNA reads TGTGCCACCAGCAGAGGACTAGCGGGAGAGAACACCGGGGAGCTGTTTTTT. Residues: CATSRGLAGENTGELFF.

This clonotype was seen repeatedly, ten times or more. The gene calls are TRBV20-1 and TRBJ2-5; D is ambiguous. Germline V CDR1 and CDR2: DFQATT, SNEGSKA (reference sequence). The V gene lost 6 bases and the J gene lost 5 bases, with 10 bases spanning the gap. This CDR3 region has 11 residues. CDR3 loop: CSAYDGETQYF. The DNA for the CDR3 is TGCAGTGCATATGACGGGGAGACCCAGTACTTC.

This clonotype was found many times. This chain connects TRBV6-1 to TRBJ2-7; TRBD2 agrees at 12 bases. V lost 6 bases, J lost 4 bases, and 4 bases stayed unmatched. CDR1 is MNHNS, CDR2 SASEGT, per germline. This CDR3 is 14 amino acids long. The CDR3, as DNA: TGTGCCAGCAGCAAGACTAGCGGGAGTTACGAGCAGTACTTC. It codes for CASSKTSGSYEQYF.